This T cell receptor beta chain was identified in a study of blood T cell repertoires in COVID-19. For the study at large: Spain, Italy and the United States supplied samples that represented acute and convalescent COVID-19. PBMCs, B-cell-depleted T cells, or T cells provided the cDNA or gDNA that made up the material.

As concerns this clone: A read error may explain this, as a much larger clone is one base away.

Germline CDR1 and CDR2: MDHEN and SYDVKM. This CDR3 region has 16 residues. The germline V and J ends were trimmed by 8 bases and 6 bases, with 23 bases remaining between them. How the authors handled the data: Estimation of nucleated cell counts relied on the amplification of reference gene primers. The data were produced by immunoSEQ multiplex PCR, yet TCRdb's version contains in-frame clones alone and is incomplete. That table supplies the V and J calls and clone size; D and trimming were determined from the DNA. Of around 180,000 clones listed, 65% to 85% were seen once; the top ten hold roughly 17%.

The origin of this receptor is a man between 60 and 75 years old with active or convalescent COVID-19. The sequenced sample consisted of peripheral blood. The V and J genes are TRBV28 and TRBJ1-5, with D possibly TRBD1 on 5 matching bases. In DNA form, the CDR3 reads TGTGCCAGCCCCTTCCGGGGGGGGGAAAGGGGTCAGCCCCAGCATTTT. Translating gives CASPFRGGERGQPQHF.